A single sample gave rise to the 8 T cell receptor beta chains below, sequenced in a study of OX40 agonist ivuxolimab in advanced cancers. The protocol used for the library was the immunoSEQ multiplex PCR assay. What TCRdb holds here is the immuneACCESS table cut down to in-frame rearrangements. Part of the clones is not present; checked against another copy, under half of the missing clones reflect an unresolved V gene, and the others are unexplained. The sample includes roughly 86,000 clones, with around 91% observed a single time. Of the sample, 2.8% is held by the ten largest clones. The sample was CD4+ or CD8+ T cells sorted from blood, taken in a trial of the OX40 agonist ivuxolimab. Receptors originate from an adult with an advanced solid tumor such as melanoma, head and neck, liver or kidney cancer.

This sequence joins TRBV6-5 and TRBJ1-2, with 7 bases matching TRBD1. V dropped 2 bases and J dropped 4; count of bases not matched to a gene: 4. CDR1 and CDR2 (germline): MNHEY, SVGAGI. The CDR3 extends over 14 amino acids. The CDR3 sequence: CASSYQGQFYGYTF. CDR3 nucleotide sequence: TGTGCCAGCAGTTACCAGGGACAGTTCTATGGCTACACCTTC.

The chain uses TRBV28 and TRBJ1-2; unclear D gene. The CDR3 length is 12 residues. V was trimmed by 3 bases and J by 8 bases, leaving 10 bases between them. From germline, CDR1 is MDHEN and CDR2 SYDVKM. CDR3 nucleotides: TGTGCCAGCAGTTTTCGCCCCGGGGGCTACACCTTC. Translated, it gives CASSFRPGGYTF.

The gene calls are TRBV7-2 and TRBJ2-2; 8 nucleotides align to TRBD1. The CDR3 extends over 16 amino acids. The ends lost 5 bases at V and 1 base at J; junction bases unmatched: 6. The germline V gene has CDR1 SGHTA and CDR2 FQGNSA. Here the CDR3 reads CASSPPGGENTGELFF. CDR3 nucleotide sequence: TGTGCCAGCAGCCCCCCAGGGGGCGAGAACACCGGGGAGCTGTTTTTT. The complete variable domain, with remaining parts taken from reference TRBV7-2 and TRBJ2-2, reads GAGVSQSPSNKVTEKGKDVELRCDPISGHTALYWYRQSLGQGLEFLIYFQGNSAPDKSGLPSDRFSAERTGGSVSTLTIQRTQQEDSAVYLCASSPPGGENTGELFFGEGSRLTVL.

J is TRBJ1-4 and V is TRBV9, with D possibly TRBD1 on 6 matching bases. The V end lost 7 bases, the J end lost 8 bases, and 18 bases lay between the germline ends. CDR1 SGDLS and CDR2 YYNGEE come from the germline V gene. There are 14 residues in the CDR3. The CDR3 DNA reads as TGTGCCAGCTCTAACCCGGGGGCTGGGGAAAAACTGTTTTTT. Its protein product is CASSNPGAGEKLFF.

This clone turned up a few times. In nucleotides, the CDR3 is TGTGCCAGCCCGACGAGCCCGGACCAAGAGGACACTGAAGCTTTCTTT. Translating it yields CASPTSPDQEDTEAFF. This chain joins TRBV7-9 and TRBJ1-1; D gene ambiguous. Trimming removed 8 bases from V and 3 bases from J, with 22 bases in between. CDR3 length equals 16 residues. Per the germline V gene, CDR1 is SEHNR and CDR2 is FQNEAQ (reference sequence).

This clone was seen only once. The chain employs TRBV6-6 and TRBJ1-2; D is uncertain. Per germline, CDR1 MNHNY and CDR2 SVGAGI (reference sequence). With 6 bases removed from V and 6 bases from J, the gap between germline ends came to 11 bases. The CDR3 is 12 amino acids. CDR3 nucleotides: TGTGCCAGCAGGGCCATGCGGCATGGCTACACCTTC. Its protein is CASRAMRHGYTF.

V usage is TRBV28 and J usage is TRBJ1-2; D gene ambiguous. Trimming took off 5 bases at V and 3 bases at J, with 16 bases between the two ends. In germline, CDR1 is MDHEN, CDR2 SYDVKM. The CDR3 is made up of 15 amino acids. CDR3 in DNA: TGTGCCAGCAGTCCAAAATTTCGAGGTGACTATGGCTACACCTTC. It yields the protein CASSPKFRGDYGYTF.

The chain carries TRBV5-1 and TRBJ1-2, with unresolved D. Trimming shortened V by 0 bases and J by 5 bases, and 11 bases separated the two germline ends. CDR1 is SGHRS and CDR2 is YFSETQ in the germline V gene. CDR3 size: 14 residues. CDR3 loop: CASSLGRSEYGYTF. CDR3 sequence (DNA): TGCGCCAGCAGCTTGGGCAGATCAGAGTATGGCTACACCTTC.